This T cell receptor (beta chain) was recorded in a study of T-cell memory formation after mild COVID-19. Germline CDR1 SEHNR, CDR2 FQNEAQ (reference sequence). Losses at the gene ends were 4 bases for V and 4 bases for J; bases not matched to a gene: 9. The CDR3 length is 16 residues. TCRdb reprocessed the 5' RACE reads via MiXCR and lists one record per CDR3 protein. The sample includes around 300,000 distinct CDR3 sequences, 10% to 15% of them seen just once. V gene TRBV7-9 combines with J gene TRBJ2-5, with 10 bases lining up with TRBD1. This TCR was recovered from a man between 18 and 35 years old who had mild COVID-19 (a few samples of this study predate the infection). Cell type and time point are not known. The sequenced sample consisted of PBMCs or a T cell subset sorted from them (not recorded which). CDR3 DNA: TGTGCCAGCAGCTCAAGGGACAGGGGAGGTGTAGAGACCCAGTACTTC. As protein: CASSSRDRGGVETQYF.